Listed below are T cell receptor beta chains from one sample, sequenced in a study of shared clonotypes between healthy human individuals. Produced via immunoSEQ multiplex PCR; TCRdb's table is partial and in-frame only. This sample yields some 2,000,000 clones, of which roughly 95% are seen a single time; 0.13% belongs to the top ten. The sequencing input was naive CD4+ T cells sorted from blood. These receptors were collected from a man aged 18 to 35 in good health. The CDR3 runs from the conserved cysteine through the conserved F or W. The order of the fields is CDR3 protein, CDR3 DNA, D gene, V gene, CDR3 length, J gene, clone size. D genes are given only for firm matches. Clone size is given for some rows only: seen once, a few or many times, or a class if the clone is expanded.

cdr3_aa: CASSLVPDLNSPLHF
cdr3_nt: TGTGCCAGCAGCTTAGTGCCAGATCTTAATTCACCCCTCCACTTT
d_call: NA
v_call: TRBV11-2
cdr3_length: 15
j_call: TRBJ1-6
clone_size: NA

cdr3_aa: CASSEMAGVRYTF
cdr3_nt: TGTGCCAGCAGTGAAATGGCAGGGGTGAGGTACACCTTC
d_call: NA
v_call: TRBV6-1
cdr3_length: 13
j_call: TRBJ1-2
clone_size: NA

cdr3_aa: CASSLEGNTEAFF
cdr3_nt: TGCGCCAGCAGCTTAGAGGGGAACACTGAAGCTTTCTTT
d_call: NA
v_call: TRBV5-1
cdr3_length: 13
j_call: TRBJ1-1
clone_size: NA

cdr3_aa: CASSLGAGRYEQYF
cdr3_nt: TGTGCCAGCAGCTTAGGGGCAGGGCGGTACGAGCAGTACTTC
d_call: NA
v_call: TRBV7-8
cdr3_length: 14
j_call: TRBJ2-7
clone_size: NA

cdr3_aa: CASSLTRVTKNIQYF
cdr3_nt: TGTGCCAGCAGCCTCACGAGGGTAACCAAAAACATTCAGTACTTC
d_call: NA
v_call: TRBV7-2
cdr3_length: 15
j_call: TRBJ2-4
clone_size: NA

cdr3_aa: CASRAGTSVGETQYF
cdr3_nt: TGTGCCAGCCGGGCCGGGACTAGCGTCGGGGAGACCCAGTACTTC
d_call: TRBD2
v_call: TRBV6-6
cdr3_length: 15
j_call: TRBJ2-5
clone_size: NA

cdr3_aa: CASSSDTYSNQPQHF
cdr3_nt: TGTGCCAGCAGTTCGGACACCTACAGCAATCAGCCCCAGCATTTT
d_call: NA
v_call: TRBV28
cdr3_length: 15
j_call: TRBJ1-5
clone_size: NA

cdr3_aa: CASSLLPGDTEAFF
cdr3_nt: TGTGCCAGCTCACTACTCCCTGGGGACACTGAAGCTTTCTTT
d_call: NA
v_call: TRBV18
cdr3_length: 14
j_call: TRBJ1-1
clone_size: NA

cdr3_aa: CASKRTGTGNTIYF
cdr3_nt: TGTGCCAGCAAGAGGACAGGGACGGGAAACACCATATATTTT
d_call: TRBD1
v_call: TRBV2
cdr3_length: 14
j_call: TRBJ1-3
clone_size: NA

cdr3_aa: CASSEADTQYF
cdr3_nt: TGCGCCAGCAGCGAGGCGGATACGCAGTATTTT
d_call: NA
v_call: TRBV5-1
cdr3_length: 11
j_call: TRBJ2-3
clone_size: once

cdr3_aa: CAWSGQGAPLPTQSSYEQYF
cdr3_nt: TGTGCCTGGAGCGGACAGGGAGCCCCCTTACCGACTCAGAGCTCCTACGAGCAGTACTTC
d_call: TRBD1
v_call: TRBV30
cdr3_length: 20
j_call: TRBJ2-7
clone_size: NA

cdr3_aa: CSVELRLAGGHHAYF
cdr3_nt: TGCAGCGTGGAACTACGCCTAGCGGGAGGACACCACGCGTACTTC
d_call: TRBD2
v_call: TRBV29-1
cdr3_length: 15
j_call: TRBJ2-5
clone_size: NA

cdr3_aa: CASSIGEFRPQHF
cdr3_nt: TGTGCCAGTAGTATTGGGGAATTTCGGCCCCAGCATTTT
d_call: NA
v_call: TRBV19
cdr3_length: 13
j_call: TRBJ1-5
clone_size: once

cdr3_aa: CASSPDGQISSGNTIYF
cdr3_nt: TGTGCCAGCTCACCAGACGGACAGATCAGCTCTGGAAACACCATATATTTT
d_call: NA
v_call: TRBV18
cdr3_length: 17
j_call: TRBJ1-3
clone_size: once

cdr3_aa: CASSSPKTSQETQYF
cdr3_nt: TGCGCCAGCAGCTCCCCTAAGACCTCCCAAGAGACCCAGTACTTC
d_call: NA
v_call: TRBV5-1
cdr3_length: 15
j_call: TRBJ2-5
clone_size: NA

cdr3_aa: CASSFAGGTGNSPLHF
cdr3_nt: TGTGCCAGCAGTTTTGCAGGGGGCACTGGGAATTCACCCCTCCACTTT
d_call: TRBD1
v_call: TRBV2
cdr3_length: 16
j_call: TRBJ1-6
clone_size: NA

cdr3_aa: CASSVGEVRVPYGYTF
cdr3_nt: TGCGCCAGCAGCGTGGGGGAAGTCAGGGTCCCATATGGCTACACCTTC
d_call: NA
v_call: TRBV5-1
cdr3_length: 16
j_call: TRBJ1-2
clone_size: NA

cdr3_aa: CASSSSGVRNSPLHF
cdr3_nt: TGTGCCAGCAGTTCCTCAGGGGTACGTAATTCACCCCTCCACTTT
d_call: NA
v_call: TRBV14
cdr3_length: 15
j_call: TRBJ1-6
clone_size: once